This record concerns one T cell receptor beta chain sequence. Its specificity is not known. This specimen belongs to a study of T cell responses to AZD1222 COVID-19 vaccine. CDR1 and CDR2 from the germline V gene are SSHAT and FNYEAQ (reference sequence). Trimming pared 1 base from V and 1 base from J, leaving 12 bases between. The CDR3 length is 16 residues. Libraries were prepared by immunoSEQ multiplex PCR; TCRdb keeps only in-frame clonotypes and omits some of them. The sample gives over 100,000 clones, about 88% of which show up once; 17% is in the top ten. Findings and caveats of the study: Nearly half of the spike-specific TCRs reportedly recognize variant regions that carry no mutations. A rise in Spike-specific TCR breadth and depth followed two AZD1222 doses. At study baseline, merely roughly 6 AZD1222 recipients were seropositive.

The specimen comprised peripheral blood, sampled on day 0 of AZD1222 vaccination. The chain has TRBV7-7 and TRBJ2-3; TRBD2 is a possible D gene (6 bases). This sequence originates from an adult in good health. The CDR3 here is CASSLGGDGRTDTQYF. The CDR3 coding sequence is TGTGCCAGCAGCTTAGGGGGGGACGGCCGCACAGATACGCAGTATTTT. Together with reference TRBV7-7 and TRBJ2-3, the CDR3 gives the full variable domain: GAGVSQSPRYKVTKRGQDVTLRCDPISSHATLYWYQQALGQGPEFLTYFNYEAQPDKSGLPSDRFSAERPEGSISTLTIQRTEQRDSAMYRCASSLGGDGRTDTQYFGPGTRLTVL.